The rows below give T cell receptor beta chains drawn from one sample of a study of CD8 T cells in Susac syndrome. TCRdb used MiXCR to reprocess the immunoSEQ multiplex PCR reads, holding one entry per CDR3 protein. This table has some 110,000 distinct CDR3 sequences, just under 95% appearing once. The sequenced sample consisted of CD4+ T cells from PBMCs. The source is a human donor with multiple sclerosis. The CDR3 runs from the conserved cysteine through the conserved F or W. The D gene is left open where the match is weak. Clone size is stated in some rows and not others, as once, few, many or a class when expanded.

j_call: TRBJ2-1; d_call: .; v_call: TRBV9; clone_size: once; cdr3_aa: CASSGVGGSPGDEQFF; cdr3_nt: TGTGCCAGCAGCGGGGTGGGCGGAAGCCCTGGAGATGAGCAGTTCTTC
j_call: TRBJ2-5; d_call: TRBD2; v_call: TRBV7-3; clone_size: .; cdr3_aa: CASSFGGREETQYF; cdr3_nt: TGTGCCAGCAGCTTTGGGGGGAGGGAAGAGACCCAGTACTTC
j_call: TRBJ2-1; d_call: .; v_call: TRBV4-3; clone_size: once; cdr3_aa: CATQTPISYNEQFF; cdr3_nt: TGCGCCACCCAAACACCGATATCCTACAATGAGCAGTTCTTC
j_call: TRBJ2-7; d_call: TRBD2; v_call: TRBV5-6; clone_size: .; cdr3_aa: CASSLWGGFEQYF; cdr3_nt: TGTGCCAGCAGCTTGTGGGGGGGGTTCGAGCAGTACTTC
j_call: TRBJ2-5; d_call: .; v_call: TRBV4-1; clone_size: .; cdr3_aa: CASSQDQGFGTQYF; cdr3_nt: TGCGCCAGCAGCCAAGATCAGGGCTTCGGGACCCAGTACTTC
j_call: TRBJ2-5; d_call: TRBD1; v_call: TRBV4-2; clone_size: .; cdr3_aa: CASSQDLGAGGFQETQYF; cdr3_nt: TGTGCCAGCAGCCAAGATCTAGGAGCAGGGGGCTTTCAAGAGACCCAGTACTTC
j_call: TRBJ2-2; d_call: .; v_call: TRBV11-2; clone_size: .; cdr3_aa: CASRPLTGFVGELFF; cdr3_nt: TGTGCCAGCAGACCCCTCACAGGATTCGTCGGGGAGCTGTTTTTT
j_call: TRBJ1-4; d_call: TRBD1; v_call: TRBV29-1; clone_size: .; cdr3_aa: CSVHDVTGHEKLFF; cdr3_nt: TGCAGCGTCCACGACGTGACAGGGCATGAAAAACTGTTTTTT
j_call: TRBJ2-7; d_call: .; v_call: TRBV7-6; clone_size: .; cdr3_aa: CASSSPGSYEQYF; cdr3_nt: TGTGCCAGCAGCTCACCCGGGTCCTACGAGCAGTACTTC
j_call: TRBJ2-7; d_call: .; v_call: TRBV6-6; clone_size: .; cdr3_aa: CASSWPGRDYEQYF; cdr3_nt: TGTGCCAGCAGTTGGCCCGGTAGAGACTACGAGCAGTACTTC
j_call: TRBJ1-2; d_call: TRBD1; v_call: TRBV12-3/TRBV12-4; clone_size: .; cdr3_aa: CASRTGGYGYTF; cdr3_nt: TGTGCCAGCAGGACAGGGGGTTATGGCTACACCTTC
j_call: TRBJ2-1; d_call: TRBD2; v_call: TRBV30; clone_size: once; cdr3_aa: CAWSVSNPGGGEQFF; cdr3_nt: TGTGCCTGGAGTGTATCTAACCCGGGCGGGGGGGAGCAGTTCTTC
j_call: TRBJ2-7; d_call: .; v_call: TRBV13; clone_size: .; cdr3_aa: CASSFRDTSDEQYF; cdr3_nt: TGTGCCAGCAGCTTCCGGGACACTTCGGACGAGCAGTACTTC
j_call: TRBJ1-1; d_call: TRBD1; v_call: TRBV5-6; clone_size: .; cdr3_aa: CASSFLDRPNTEAFF; cdr3_nt: TGTGCCAGCAGCTTCCTGGACAGGCCCAACACTGAAGCTTTCTTT
j_call: TRBJ2-6; d_call: .; v_call: TRBV9; clone_size: .; cdr3_aa: CASSVGVAGANVLTF; cdr3_nt: TGTGCCAGCAGCGTAGGCGTCGCAGGGGCCAACGTCCTGACTTTC
j_call: TRBJ1-5; d_call: TRBD1; v_call: TRBV7-9; clone_size: .; cdr3_aa: CASSTSGQGGNQPQHF; cdr3_nt: TGTGCCAGCAGCACGTCAGGACAGGGTGGCAATCAGCCCCAGCATTTT
j_call: TRBJ2-5; d_call: TRBD1; v_call: TRBV7-2; clone_size: once; cdr3_aa: CASSFRDRGQETQYF; cdr3_nt: TGTGCCAGCAGCTTCCGGGACAGGGGGCAAGAGACCCAGTACTTC
j_call: TRBJ2-3; d_call: .; v_call: TRBV28; clone_size: .; cdr3_aa: CASSPGTLWDTQYF; cdr3_nt: TGTGCCAGCAGTCCGGGGACACTATGGGATACGCAGTATTTT
j_call: TRBJ2-6; d_call: .; v_call: TRBV6-5; clone_size: .; cdr3_aa: CASRSGAGANVLTF; cdr3_nt: TGTGCCAGCAGGTCAGGGGCCGGGGCCAACGTCCTGACTTTC
j_call: TRBJ2-1; d_call: TRBD1; v_call: TRBV12-3/TRBV12-4; clone_size: .; cdr3_aa: CASTDRGTYNEQFF; cdr3_nt: TGTGCCAGCACCGACAGGGGAACCTACAATGAGCAGTTCTTC
j_call: TRBJ1-2; d_call: TRBD1; v_call: TRBV14; clone_size: .; cdr3_aa: CASSQVDRINYGYTF; cdr3_nt: TGTGCCAGCAGCCAAGTGGACAGGATCAACTATGGCTACACCTTC
j_call: TRBJ1-2; d_call: .; v_call: TRBV20-1; clone_size: .; cdr3_aa: CSATGAINGYTF; cdr3_nt: TGCAGTGCTACAGGGGCCATCAATGGCTACACCTTC
j_call: TRBJ2-3; d_call: TRBD2; v_call: TRBV7-2; clone_size: .; cdr3_aa: CASSLGFGGGYTDTQYF; cdr3_nt: TGTGCCAGCAGCTTAGGCTTCGGCGGGGGGTACACAGATACGCAGTATTTT
j_call: TRBJ1-1; d_call: TRBD1; v_call: TRBV20-1; clone_size: .; cdr3_aa: CSARDPGTGGTEAFF; cdr3_nt: TGCAGTGCTAGAGATCCTGGAACAGGGGGCACTGAAGCTTTCTTT
j_call: TRBJ2-1; d_call: TRBD2; v_call: TRBV20-1; clone_size: .; cdr3_aa: CSALGRGGLSWQFF; cdr3_nt: TGCAGTGCCCTTGGCCGGGGGGGCCTGAGTTGGCAGTTCTTC
j_call: TRBJ2-3; d_call: .; v_call: TRBV6-4; clone_size: .; cdr3_aa: CASSDRPGHSTDTQYF; cdr3_nt: TGTGCCAGCAGTGACCGACCGGGACATAGCACAGATACGCAGTATTTT
j_call: TRBJ2-1; d_call: .; v_call: TRBV12-3/TRBV12-4; clone_size: .; cdr3_aa: CASSFDGSNNEQFF; cdr3_nt: TGTGCCAGCAGTTTTGACGGGAGCAACAATGAGCAGTTCTTC
j_call: TRBJ2-1; d_call: .; v_call: TRBV30; clone_size: .; cdr3_aa: CAWSVGAGARRGRNEQFF; cdr3_nt: TGTGCCTGGAGTGTAGGCGCGGGGGCTCGCCGGGGGAGGAATGAGCAGTTCTTC
j_call: TRBJ1-4; d_call: .; v_call: TRBV5-6; clone_size: .; cdr3_aa: CATARRIATNEKLFF; cdr3_nt: TGTGCCACCGCACGAAGGATTGCAACTAATGAAAAACTGTTTTTT
j_call: TRBJ2-2; d_call: .; v_call: TRBV5-6; clone_size: .; cdr3_aa: CASSLGTTGELFF; cdr3_nt: TGTGCCAGCAGCTTGGGCACCACCGGGGAGCTGTTTTTT
j_call: TRBJ1-6; d_call: .; v_call: TRBV20-1; clone_size: .; cdr3_aa: CSAETAGYRHSPLHF; cdr3_nt: TGCAGTGCTGAAACCGCCGGGTACCGTCATTCACCCCTCCACTTT
j_call: TRBJ1-4; d_call: .; v_call: TRBV5-4; clone_size: .; cdr3_aa: CASSFDQTTNEKLFF; cdr3_nt: TGTGCCAGCAGCTTCGACCAAACAACTAATGAAAAACTGTTTTTT
j_call: TRBJ2-7; d_call: TRBD2; v_call: TRBV6-2/TRBV6-3; clone_size: once; cdr3_aa: CASRGLPSYEQYF; cdr3_nt: TGTGCCAGCAGGGGACTACCCTCCTACGAGCAGTACTTC
j_call: TRBJ2-5; d_call: .; v_call: TRBV7-8; clone_size: .; cdr3_aa: CASSRVFGETQYF; cdr3_nt: TGTGCCAGCAGCCGGGTATTTGGAGAGACCCAGTACTTC
j_call: TRBJ2-2; d_call: .; v_call: TRBV6-1; clone_size: .; cdr3_aa: CASSELWGTAGELFF; cdr3_nt: TGTGCCAGCAGTGAACTCTGGGGGACGGCCGGGGAGCTGTTTTTT
j_call: TRBJ1-2; d_call: TRBD1; v_call: TRBV13; clone_size: .; cdr3_aa: CASDRTGGNYGYTF; cdr3_nt: TGTGCCAGCGACCGGACAGGGGGAAACTATGGCTACACCTTC
j_call: TRBJ2-2; d_call: TRBD2; v_call: TRBV9; clone_size: .; cdr3_aa: CASSAPSGGGFANTGELFF; cdr3_nt: TGTGCCAGCAGCGCACCCTCGGGCGGGGGGTTCGCGAACACCGGGGAGCTGTTTTTT
j_call: TRBJ1-5; d_call: .; v_call: TRBV3-1; clone_size: .; cdr3_aa: CASSQVLGGGNQPQHF; cdr3_nt: TGTGCCAGCAGCCAAGTCTTAGGGGGAGGCAATCAGCCCCAGCATTTT
j_call: TRBJ2-7; d_call: TRBD2; v_call: TRBV5-4; clone_size: .; cdr3_aa: CASSLPGLQQDEQYF; cdr3_nt: TGTGCCAGCAGCCTACCGGGACTACAACAAGACGAGCAGTACTTC
j_call: TRBJ1-6; d_call: .; v_call: TRBV6-5; clone_size: .; cdr3_aa: CASSYSTPGSSYNSPLHF; cdr3_nt: TGTGCCAGCAGTTACTCGACCCCAGGCAGCTCCTATAATTCACCCCTCCACTTT
j_call: TRBJ1-2; d_call: TRBD1; v_call: TRBV18; clone_size: .; cdr3_aa: CASSETGGSNGYTF; cdr3_nt: TGTGCCAGCTCAGAAACAGGGGGAAGCAATGGCTACACCTTC
j_call: TRBJ2-7; d_call: .; v_call: TRBV6-2/TRBV6-3; clone_size: .; cdr3_aa: CASSYSGRASYEQYF; cdr3_nt: TGTGCCAGCAGTTACTCTGGCAGGGCCTCCTACGAGCAGTACTTC
j_call: TRBJ1-2; d_call: .; v_call: TRBV6-4; clone_size: once; cdr3_aa: CASAPEANYGYTF; cdr3_nt: TGTGCCAGCGCTCCGGAGGCTAACTATGGCTACACCTTC
j_call: TRBJ1-2; d_call: .; v_call: TRBV29-1; clone_size: .; cdr3_aa: CSVEKGEDYTF; cdr3_nt: TGCAGCGTTGAGAAAGGGGAAGACTACACCTTC
j_call: TRBJ1-1; d_call: TRBD1; v_call: TRBV20-1; clone_size: .; cdr3_aa: CSASPTGGRGAFF; cdr3_nt: TGCAGTGCTAGTCCTACAGGGGGCAGAGGAGCTTTCTTT
j_call: TRBJ2-5; d_call: TRBD1; v_call: TRBV9; clone_size: .; cdr3_aa: CASSASPGTGGETQYF; cdr3_nt: TGTGCCAGCAGCGCGTCTCCCGGGACAGGGGGCGAGACCCAGTACTTC
j_call: TRBJ1-1; d_call: .; v_call: TRBV5-1; clone_size: .; cdr3_aa: CASSLQGLHEAFF; cdr3_nt: TGCGCCAGCAGCTTACAGGGACTCCATGAAGCTTTCTTT
j_call: TRBJ2-3; d_call: .; v_call: TRBV4-2; clone_size: .; cdr3_aa: CASTQGTSESGTQYF; cdr3_nt: TGTGCCAGCACCCAAGGGACGTCGGAAAGTGGTACGCAGTATTTT
j_call: TRBJ2-1; d_call: .; v_call: TRBV2; clone_size: .; cdr3_aa: CASTYSGPRGVYNEQFF; cdr3_nt: TGTGCCAGCACCTATTCCGGGCCCAGGGGGGTATACAATGAGCAGTTCTTC
j_call: TRBJ2-7; d_call: .; v_call: TRBV3-1; clone_size: once; cdr3_aa: CASSHWTDDEQYF; cdr3_nt: TGTGCCAGCAGTCATTGGACGGACGACGAGCAGTACTTC
j_call: TRBJ1-1; d_call: .; v_call: TRBV15; clone_size: .; cdr3_aa: CATSRKARNQNHEAFF; cdr3_nt: TGTGCCACCAGCAGAAAGGCCAGGAACCAAAACCATGAAGCTTTCTTT
j_call: TRBJ1-2; d_call: .; v_call: TRBV6-2/TRBV6-3; clone_size: .; cdr3_aa: CASGQRQVFPGYTF; cdr3_nt: TGTGCCAGCGGCCAGCGGCAGGTTTTCCCGGGCTACACCTTC
j_call: TRBJ2-2; d_call: .; v_call: TRBV9; clone_size: .; cdr3_aa: CASSVPSTGELFF; cdr3_nt: TGTGCCAGCAGCGTACCGTCCACCGGGGAGCTGTTTTTT
j_call: TRBJ1-5; d_call: .; v_call: TRBV28; clone_size: .; cdr3_aa: CASSTPTQGMDQPQHF; cdr3_nt: TGTGCCAGCAGCACACCTACCCAGGGAATGGATCAGCCCCAGCATTTT
j_call: TRBJ1-5; d_call: .; v_call: TRBV6-2/TRBV6-3; clone_size: .; cdr3_aa: CASSYERTRQPQHF; cdr3_nt: TGTGCCAGCAGTTACGAAAGGACGCGGCAGCCCCAGCATTTT
j_call: TRBJ2-3; d_call: TRBD1; v_call: TRBV7-9; clone_size: .; cdr3_aa: CASSPGGQGYDTDTQYF; cdr3_nt: TGTGCCAGCAGCCCCGGGGGACAGGGTTACGACACAGATACGCAGTATTTT
j_call: TRBJ1-4; d_call: TRBD1; v_call: TRBV5-6; clone_size: .; cdr3_aa: CASSGTGAGNEKLFF; cdr3_nt: TGTGCCAGCAGCGGGACAGGGGCCGGTAATGAAAAACTGTTTTTT